This T cell receptor (beta chain) was profiled in a study of blood T cell repertoires in COVID-19 (dated by TCRdb to the early 2020s). Background on the whole study: Samples covering the acute and convalescent phases of COVID-19 were provided by collaborators in the United States, Italy and Spain. Samples were obtained from the ongoing ImmuneRACE study (first 160 participants) and from some 1,300 subjects provided by 6 global collaborators. The repertoires were made available in a free public database intended to serve as a resource for research on the immune response to SARS-CoV-2. The sample metadata nearly always contained a de-identified subject ID, COVID-19 status, age in years and sex. Where available, HLA class I and class II types were obtained from metadata supplied by the sample provider rather than from assay-based typing. The material from the prospective study consisted of cDNA or gDNA derived from T cells, B-cell-depleted T cells, or PBMCs. The dataset comprised deeply sampled blood TCRbeta repertoires from subjects exposed to, actively infected with, or recovered from COVID-19.

The CDR3 goes from the cysteine to the phenylalanine over 17 residues. The read is trimmed to its CDR3 DNA, 51 bases read in frame from base 1. The V end gives up 4 bases and the J end 6 bases, leaving 17 bases in the junction not matched to a gene. CDR1 SGDLS and CDR2 YYNGEE were looked up in the germline V gene. The full study reports these points: The quantity of clinical and demographic metadata differed by source and by participant and was supplied without curation.

In its sample, this clone was seen a few times. Its antigen is currently not known. No base qualities exist here, and no much larger clone lies one base off it. Samples from volunteer blood donors who had recovered from COVID-19 were contributed by a second Seattle source. The collaborating institutions used their own protocols to collect whole blood in K2EDTA tubes. For TCRbeta analysis, collaborators shipped samples as frozen whole blood, isolated PBMCs, or DNA extracted from either of those sample types. The immunoSEQ Assay, a bias-controlled multiplex PCR, was used to amplify TCRbeta CDR3 regions from genomic DNA. Turning to the authors' computational methods: The number of nucleated cells in each sample was estimated from the amplification of reference gene primers within the assay. To quantify the absolute abundance of each unique TCRbeta CDR3 rearrangement, sequence reads were collapsed and filtered. For each sample, productive Simpson clonality was calculated as the square root of Simpson's diversity index over productive rearrangements. TCRdb provides this immuneACCESS table in a form limited to in-frame rearrangements. Some clones are lacking; in checked studies, under half of them reflect an unresolved V gene, and why the rest are absent is not known. V and J calls and clone size are those listed in that table; D and trimming were worked out from the DNA. Counted in this sample were hundreds of thousands of clones; roughly 84% of them appeared once. Clones ranked in the top ten supply 2.1% of the sample.

The origin of this receptor is a woman aged 40 to 50 who had recovered from COVID-19. The chain is assembled from TRBV9 and TRBJ2-3; 7 central bases correspond to TRBD1. Sample: peripheral blood. The CDR3 reads as follows: CASSYRPGTEIGDTQYF. The DNA sequence is TGTGCCAGCAGCTATAGACCGGGGACAGAAATTGGGGATACGCAGTATTTT.